The clone carrying this T cell receptor beta chain was counted many times. Time point specified: longitudinal time-point 2. A total of 2 million PBMCs stored at -80 degrees C provided the unsorted libraries. The sample originates from a study of neurological immune-mediated disorders. Deletions cut 7 bases from V and 5 bases from J, with 23 bases between. The CDR3 runs to 16 residues. From germline, CDR1 is ENHRY and CDR2 SYGVKD. TCRdb re-called the 5' RACE reads through MiXCR, storing one row per CDR3 protein. Among around 90,000 distinct CDR3 sequences listed, under 15% were seen once. The TCR was taken from a female donor with HTLV-1-associated myelopathy (HAM/TSP). Sequences were obtained from PBMCs. V is TRBV10-3 and J is TRBJ1-1, with D uncertain. The CDR3 coding sequence is TGTGCCATCACTCCCACCCCCCCCCTTCAAAGGACTGAAGCTTTCTTT. Protein product: CAITPTPPLQRTEAFF.